This is a list of T cell receptor beta chains from one sample in a study of T cells in Graves' hyperthyroidism and ophthalmopathy. TCRdb re-called the multiplex PCR reads through MiXCR, storing one row per CDR3 protein. The sample holds a few hundred thousand distinct CDR3 sequences, 15% seen once. The sample was blood. These receptors all stem from a woman in her twenties or thirties with Graves' hyperthyroidism. Both conserved end residues are part of each CDR3. Fields, in order: D gene, clone size, V gene, J gene, CDR3 length, CDR3 protein, CDR3 DNA. The D gene is left open where the match is weak. The size field is filled for only some rows; it gives once, few, many or a size class.

TRBD1,many,TRBV28,TRBJ2-7,14,CASSPHRGSYEQYF,TGTGCCAGCAGTCCGCACAGGGGGAGTTACGAGCAGTACTTC
.,many,TRBV20-1,TRBJ2-5,14,CSASNTGLGETQYF,TGCAGTGCTTCGAATACAGGGTTGGGGGAGACCCAGTACTTC
TRBD1,few,TRBV29-1,TRBJ1-1,11,CSGQGAAEAFF,TGCAGCGGACAGGGGGCGGCTGAAGCTTTCTTT
.,few,TRBV27,TRBJ2-7,15,CATRPGVARKYEQYF,TGTGCCACCCGTCCGGGGGTAGCAAGAAAATACGAGCAGTACTTC
TRBD2,.,TRBV3-1,TRBJ2-7,16,CASSPSGASGLDEQYF,TGCGCCAGCAGCCCATCCGGAGCTAGCGGGTTGGACGAGCAGTACTTC
.,.,TRBV5-4,TRBJ2-5,15,CASSLGQSEQETQYF,TGTGCCAGCAGCCTAGGACAGAGCGAACAAGAGACCCAGTACTTC
.,few,TRBV20-1,TRBJ2-7,14,CSASGTGSRFEQYF,TGCAGTGCTAGCGGCACCGGGAGTCGATTCGAGCAGTACTTC
.,many,TRBV11-3,TRBJ2-1,14,CASQLDSSYNEQFF,TGTGCCAGCCAGCTGGACAGCTCCTACAATGAGCAGTTCTTC
.,.,TRBV6-4,TRBJ2-7,16,CASTPTEGTGFYEQYF,TGTGCCAGCACCCCGACGGAAGGTACAGGGTTCTACGAGCAGTACTTC
.,few,TRBV6-1,TRBJ2-5,17,CASRSGAGVPVQETQYF,TGTGCCAGCAGGTCAGGGGCGGGTGTCCCGGTACAAGAGACCCAGTACTTC
TRBD1,.,TRBV6-1,TRBJ1-6,15,CASSEGQGYGSPLHF,TGTGCCAGCAGTGAAGGACAGGGTTATGGTTCACCCCTCCACTTT
TRBD1,few,TRBV7-9,TRBJ2-3,17,CASSTPDRGVVADTQYF,TGTGCCAGCAGCACTCCCGACAGGGGCGTCGTCGCAGATACGCAGTATTTT
.,.,TRBV7-9,TRBJ2-3,16,CASSLTGALGTDTQYF,TGTGCCAGCAGCTTAACTGGGGCGCTCGGCACAGATACGCAGTATTTT
TRBD1,.,TRBV20-1,TRBJ2-7,12,CSGLTGTYEQYF,TGCAGTGGGTTGACAGGGACCTACGAGCAGTACTTC
TRBD2,many,TRBV9,TRBJ2-7,15,CASSVGLAEAYEQYF,TGTGCCAGCAGCGTAGGACTAGCGGAGGCCTACGAGCAGTACTTC
.,many,TRBV18,TRBJ1-3,16,CASSPRWEQAGNTIYF,TGTGCCAGCTCACCAAGGTGGGAGCAGGCCGGGAACACCATATATTTT
TRBD2,once,TRBV6-1,TRBJ2-3,14,CASREGGGTDTQYF,TGTGCCAGCAGGGAGGGAGGGGGCACAGATACGCAGTATTTT
.,many,TRBV11-2,TRBJ2-7,12,CASSLVENEQYF,TGTGCCAGCAGCTTAGTCGAGAACGAGCAGTACTTC
.,.,TRBV7-6,TRBJ2-3,14,CASSSHPSSNTQYF,TGTGCCAGCAGCTCCCACCCCTCTAGCAATACGCAGTATTTT
TRBD2,.,TRBV7-8,TRBJ2-1,15,CASSLASGRTGEQFF,TGTGCCAGCAGCTTAGCTAGCGGGAGAACGGGTGAGCAGTTCTTC
.,many,TRBV12-3/TRBV12-4,TRBJ2-7,13,CASSISRSYEQYF,TGTGCCAGCAGTATTTCTCGTTCCTACGAGCAGTACTTC
TRBD2,.,TRBV4-2,TRBJ2-5,19,CASSQDLTGTSAKGGTQYF,TGTGCCAGCAGCCAAGATCTAACCGGGACTAGCGCCAAAGGCGGGACCCAGTACTTC
TRBD1,few,TRBV4-1,TRBJ2-2,19,CASSFPTRDRDPRTGELFF,TGCGCCAGCAGCTTCCCTACGAGGGACAGAGACCCCAGGACCGGGGAGCTGTTTTTT